This T cell receptor (beta chain) was recovered during a study of cytomegalovirus exposure and HLA in healthy donors. Findings of the study overall: Some TCR beta chains (around 160 of them) were listed as cytomegalovirus-associated.

The PCR was carried out with 60 Vbeta primers and 13 Jbeta primers. Sequencing used immunoSEQ multiplex PCR; TCRdb keeps in-frame clones, though not all of them. The sample includes 85,000 to 95,000 clones, over 55% of them seen just once. This CDR3 is 15 amino acids long. Unmatched junction bases numbered 7, after V lost 3 bases and J lost 6 bases. Germline V gene sequence: CDR1 WSHSY, CDR2 SAAADI. With regard to this clone: Its antigen is not identified.

The sample consisted of PBMCs. The chain uses TRBV10-2 and TRBJ1-5; 8 positions match TRBD1. The sequence was obtained from a woman aged 25-40 years in good health and CMV-seronegative. The CDR3 region has the DNA TGCGCCAGCAGTGATACAGGGGGTTCGGTTCAGCCCCAGCATTTT. As protein: CASSDTGGSVQPQHF.